This TCR beta chain was found in a study of control samples from healthy donors and cancer patients. Sequenced by immunoSEQ multiplex PCR; TCRdb stores in-frame clones only, minus some. This sample has over 20,000 clones, with 75% to 90% found just once. Trimming removed 0 bases at V and 6 bases at J, with 9 bases between. The CDR3 spans 13 residues. Germline V gene sequence: CDR1 SGHRS, CDR2 YFSETQ. The receptor was derived from a man in his 60s with colorectal cancer. This chain uses TRBV5-1 with TRBJ1-2; no clear D. The specimen was PBMCs. DNA for the CDR3: TGCGCCAGCAGCTTGGGTCAGAACGATGGCTACACCTTC. This codes for CASSLGQNDGYTF.